Listed here are 22 T cell receptor beta chains from one sample, sequenced in a study of cytomegalovirus exposure and HLA in healthy donors. PCR was performed using 60 Vbeta and 13 Jbeta primers. The table came from immunoSEQ multiplex PCR; TCRdb's copy has only in-frame clones and leaves some out. The sample contains roughly 140,000 clones, around 78% of which appear only once. The sequenced sample was PBMCs. All receptors come from a woman aged 40 to 49 in good health and CMV-seropositive.

The chain couples TRBV4-1 to TRBJ1-1, with 7 nucleotides matching TRBD1. CDR3 length equals 15 residues. Losses at the gene ends were 0 bases for V and 10 bases for J; bases not matched to a gene: 11. The germline V gene has CDR1 MGHRA and CDR2 YSYEKL. CDR3 coding DNA: TGCGCCAGCAGCCAAGACCCAGGGGGGTCCAAGGTAGCTTTCTTT. Encoded protein: CASSQDPGGSKVAFF.

The chain recombines TRBV7-9 with TRBJ2-5, with D possibly being TRBD1 (7 bases). The DNA matches TRBJ2-7 better at its end, which makes the J call doubtful. Germline values: CDR1 SEHNR, CDR2 FQNEAQ (reference sequence). The CDR3 extends over 13 amino acids. The CDR3 loop reads CASSLVRGVEQYF. In nucleotides, the CDR3 is TGTGCCAGCAGCTTAGTCAGGGGGGTCGAGCAGTACTTC.

This clone was observed once. The chain joins TRBV6-1 to TRBJ1-5, with 7 bases lining up with TRBD1. Germline CDR1 MNHNS, CDR2 SASEGT. The CDR3 is 15 amino acids. V was clipped by 4 bases and J by 6 bases; unmatched bases: 9. The CDR3 nucleotides read TGTGCCAGCAGTGTTGAAGGGACAGAGGGTCAGCCCCAGCATTTT. This sequence encodes CASSVEGTEGQPQHF.

The CDR3: CASSSPRTGSIYEQYF. DNA for the CDR3: TGTGCCAGCAGTTCGCCCCGTACAGGGTCGATCTACGAGCAGTACTTC. The V call is TRBV2, the J call TRBJ2-7; TRBD1 is a possible D gene (6 bases). Germline-derived CDR1 and CDR2 are SNHLY and FYNNEI. The CDR3 is 16 amino acids. Trimming pared 5 bases from V and 3 bases from J, leaving 20 bases between.

Points on this clone: Germline and junction disagree at one end, which may indicate a read error. The chain has TRBV28 and TRBJ1-2; 8 positions match TRBD1. The CDR3 consists of 14 residues. Germline CDR1 MDHEN, CDR2 SYDVKM. CDR3 residues: CASRPQGAKYGYTF. The CDR3 DNA follows: TGTGCCAGCAGGCCCCAGGGGGCTAAGTATGGCTACACCTTC.

The chain employs TRBV5-6 and TRBJ2-1; 7 bases match TRBD2. Germline V CDR1 and CDR2: SGHDT, YYEEEE. The J segment lost 6 bases and the V segment lost 4 bases, leaving 1 base of the junction unmatched. This CDR3 comprises 12 residues. The CDR3 nucleotides are TGTGCCAGCAGCCCGGGAGGCAATGAGCAGTTCTTC. Protein: CASSPGGNEQFF.

J is TRBJ2-1 and V is TRBV18; 14 bases fit TRBD2. The V gene end was trimmed by 7 bases and the J gene end by 8 bases; junction bases not matched to a gene: 10. The length of the CDR3 is 16 residues. Germline CDR1 KGHSH, CDR2 LQKENI. CDR3 residues: CASYPTSGRARYEQFF. CDR3 in DNA: TGTGCCAGCTACCCGACTAGCGGGAGGGCCCGTTATGAGCAGTTCTTC.

The chain recombines TRBV2 with TRBJ1-4; 10 bases are a match to TRBD1. After removal of 4 bases from V and 7 bases from J, the junction contained 6 bases not matched to a gene. The CDR3 is 15 residues long. CDR1 and CDR2 (germline): SNHLY, FYNNEI. Here the CDR3 reads CASSVWTGGGEKLFF. DNA of the CDR3: TGTGCCAGCAGTGTTTGGACAGGGGGGGGTGAAAAACTGTTTTTT.

This clone has a single count. The chain combines TRBV9 with TRBJ1-1; 7 positions agree with TRBD1. Germline CDR1 is SGDLS and CDR2 is YYNGEE. The ends lost 0 bases at V and 11 bases at J; junction bases unmatched: 13. The CDR3 is 15 residues long. In DNA form, the CDR3 reads TGTGCCAGCAGCGTAGCTCTCTATGGAACAGGGGTTGCTTTCTTT. It translates to CASSVALYGTGVAFF.

The V call is TRBV19, the J call TRBJ2-1; TRBD1 might be the D (5 bases). Per the germline V gene, CDR1 is LNHDA and CDR2 is SQIVND (reference sequence). V gave up 6 bases and J gave up 2 bases, with 11 bases separating them. The length of the CDR3 is 14 residues. This CDR3 reads CASSRANPYNEQFF. In DNA, the CDR3 is TGTGCCAGTAGCAGGGCCAACCCCTACAATGAGCAGTTCTTC.

This sequence joins TRBV6-5 and TRBJ2-2; 8 bases are shared with TRBD2. The CDR3 is 14 residues long. The V gene's germline CDR1 is MNHEY and CDR2 SVGAGI. With 7 bases clipped from V and 4 bases from J, the junction kept 5 bases outside the gene matches. CDR3 DNA sequence: TGTGCCAGCAAGAGGACTAGCCCCACCGGGGAGCTGTTTTTT. Its protein product is CASKRTSPTGELFF.

With respect to this clone: An end of the junction does not agree with germline; a read error may underlie this. V usage is TRBV28 and J usage is TRBJ2-1, with a tentative D call TRBD2 (7 bases). The CDR3 is 15 amino acids. Germline lookup yields CDR1 MDHEN and CDR2 SYDVKM. The CDR3 sequence: CASSPGGLSSNEQFF. The CDR3 DNA sequence: TGTGCCAGCAGCCCCGGGGGGCTTTCCTCCAATGAGCAGTTCTTC.

J is TRBJ2-1 and V is TRBV18; TRBD2 matches at 13 bases. Trimming took 3 bases from V and 7 from J; bases not matched to a gene: 6. CDR1 is KGHSH and CDR2 is LQKENI in the germline V gene. The CDR3 is 16 residues long. The CDR3 DNA reads as TGTGCCAGCTCACCTCGACTAGCGGGAGGACTAAATGAGCAGTTCTTC. It translates to CASSPRLAGGLNEQFF.

A note on this clone: A read error may produce the germline difference seen at one junction end. The chain has TRBV9 and TRBJ2-2; 12 bases align to TRBD2. CDR3 size: 18 residues. Looked up from germline, CDR1 is SGDLS and CDR2 is YYNGEE. For the CDR3, the DNA is TGTGCCAGCAACGTAGGTTGGACTAGCGGGGTTCGGGCCGGGGAGCTGTTTTTT. This codes for CASNVGWTSGVRAGELFF.

About this clone itself: The junction shows a germline mismatch at one end, possibly a read error. The genes are TRBV7-7 and TRBJ2-6; weak D call: TRBD2 (5 bases). The CDR3 totals 13 residues. Per germline, CDR1 SSHAT and CDR2 FNYEAQ (reference sequence). DNA for the CDR3: TGTGCTAGCAGCGGCCCCGGGGCCAACGTCCTGACTTTC. This codes for CASSGPGANVLTF.

This chain joins TRBV5-1 and TRBJ2-7; 11 bases match TRBD1. The junction had 5 bases not matched to a gene; V was cut back by 3 bases and J by 6 bases. The germline V gene has CDR1 SGHRS and CDR2 YFSETQ. The CDR3 has 14 amino acids. The CDR3 region has the DNA TGCGCCAGCAGCTCGGGACAGGGGGTAATCGAGCAGTACTTC. Translating gives CASSSGQGVIEQYF.

This clone has only a few counts. The chain joins TRBV6-5 to TRBJ2-1; D is possibly TRBD1 (6 bases). This CDR3 contains 15 residues. V was shortened by 6 bases and J by 4 bases, with 16 bases between the two germline ends. The germline V gene encodes CDR1 MNHEY and CDR2 SVGAGI. The CDR3 DNA sequence: TGTGCCAGCAGCCGGGGACAAGGAAATTACAATGAGCAGTTCTTC. Its translation: CASSRGQGNYNEQFF.

The J gene is TRBJ1-1, the V gene TRBV27; D unclear. V shed 5 bases and J shed 2 bases, with 12 bases lying between them. This CDR3 comprises 14 residues. CDR1 is MNHEY and CDR2 is SMNVEV in the germline V gene (reference sequence). CDR3 sequence: CASSPRELNTEAFF. The DNA of the CDR3 is TGTGCCAGCAGTCCCCGGGAGCTAAACACTGAAGCTTTCTTT.

In regard to this clone: The sample has other DNA sequences that encode this CDR3 too. The rearrangement links TRBV5-1 to TRBJ2-7; D gene uncertain. V lost 0 bases and J lost 4, with 5 bases in between. Germline V gene lookup returns CDR1 SGHRS and CDR2 YFSETQ. The CDR3 consists of 12 residues. CDR3 bases: TGCGCCAGCAGCTTGGGGGCTTACGAGCAGTACTTC. It yields the protein CASSLGAYEQYF. Using reference TRBV5-1 and TRBJ2-7 for the parts outside the CDR3, the full variable domain is KAGVTQTPRYLIKTRGQQVTLSCSPISGHRSVSWYQQTPGQGLQFLFEYFSETQRNKGNFPGRFSGRQFSNSRSEMNVSTLELGDSALYLCASSLGAYEQYFGPGTRLTVT.

The chain employs TRBV4-1 and TRBJ2-6; TRBD1 matches 11 bases. This CDR3 is built from 18 residues. The trim removed 2 bases at V and 2 bases at J, leaving 5 bases unmatched. CDR1 is MGHRA, CDR2 YSYEKL, per germline. DNA for the CDR3: TGCGCCAGCAGCCAATTACCGGGACAGGGGGCTGGGGCCAACGTCCTGACTTTC. It encodes CASSQLPGQGAGANVLTF.

The chain joins TRBV29-1 to TRBJ2-3, with TRBD2 matching over 13 bases. Germline CDR1 reads SQVTM; CDR2 reads ANQGSEA. This CDR3 comprises 15 residues. Losses at the gene ends were 1 base for V and 6 bases for J; bases not matched to a gene: 4. The CDR3 loop is CSVEGLAGGVDTQYF. The CDR3 DNA reads as TGCAGCGTTGAAGGACTAGCGGGAGGAGTGGATACGCAGTATTTT.

This clone was seen repeatedly, ten times or more. The chain has TRBV2 and TRBJ2-3; no definite D call. The CDR3 is made up of 13 amino acids. Between the trimmed V and J ends, which lost 6 bases and 2 bases, there was a span of 9 bases. Germline V gene data show CDR1 as SNHLY and CDR2 as FYNNEI. The CDR3 sequence: CASSAQTTDTQYF. The CDR3 DNA sequence: TGTGCCAGCAGCGCGCAAACCACAGATACGCAGTATTTT.